This TCR beta chain was documented in a study of blood T cell repertoires in COVID-19. In the study overall: Samples came from the United States, Italy and Spain, spanning acute and convalescent COVID-19.

In the original analysis: Nucleated cell counts were estimated from reference gene primer amplification. Clones were sequenced by immunoSEQ multiplex PCR, and TCRdb holds only the in-frame ones, with some missing. V and J calls and clone size are given by that table; D and trimming were obtained from the DNA. The table includes 110,000 or so clones, about 88% detected once. The clonotype comes from a woman in her 70s who had recovered from COVID-19. Material for sequencing was peripheral blood.

The CDR3 reads CASSQDRLARGNEQFF. The CDR3 nucleotides are TGTGCCAGCAGCCAAGACCGACTAGCGCGGGGCAATGAGCAGTTCTTC. V gene TRBV14 combines with J gene TRBJ2-1, with 8 bases identical to TRBD2. V gave up 0 bases and J gave up 6 bases; unmatched junction bases: 7. Germline lookup yields CDR1 SGHDN and CDR2 FVKESK. The CDR3 runs 16 residues.